Listed below are T cell receptor beta chains from one sample, sequenced in a study of OX40 agonist ivuxolimab in advanced cancers. Assay: immunoSEQ multiplex PCR; the TCRdb copy retains only in-frame clones and omits some. The sample shows approximately 68,000 clones, 88% of them seen only once. Sequenced material: CD4+ or CD8+ T cells sorted from blood, taken in a trial of the OX40 agonist ivuxolimab. The receptors were sampled from an adult with an advanced solid tumor such as melanoma, head and neck, liver or kidney cancer. CDR3s include the opening cysteine and the closing phenylalanine or tryptophan. A D gene is named only where the DNA matches it firmly. The size entry is marked missing in some rows and otherwise reads once, few, many or a size class.

>TRBV7-6|13|.|TRBJ1-4|.
CASSWGGGEKLFF
TGTGCCAGCAGCTGGGGGGGAGGGGAAAAACTGTTTTTT
>TRBV14|14|.|TRBJ1-5|.
CASSQSNSNQPQHF
TGTGCCAGCAGTCAGAGTAATAGCAATCAGCCCCAGCATTTT
>TRBV4-2|15|few|TRBJ1-5|.
CASSQDNRANQPQHF
TGTGCCAGCAGCCAGGACAACAGGGCCAATCAGCCCCAGCATTTT
>TRBV5-1|14|few|TRBJ2-7|TRBD2
CASSFQRERYEQYF
TGCGCCAGCAGCTTTCAGCGGGAGAGGTACGAGCAGTACTTC
>TRBV7-2|17|.|TRBJ2-2|.
CASSLNLVTSKTGELFF
TGTGCCAGCAGCTTAAATCTGGTAACTAGCAAGACCGGGGAGCTGTTTTTT
>TRBV9|16|few|TRBJ2-3|.
CASSVGTRGTRDTQYF
TGTGCCAGCAGCGTAGGGACTAGGGGGACAAGAGATACGCAGTATTTT
>TRBV6-6|15|.|TRBJ1-3|TRBD1
CASRPQGALGNTIYF
TGTGCCAGCAGACCACAGGGGGCGCTTGGAAACACCATATATTTT
>TRBV28|16|.|TRBJ1-5|.
CASSSEQGYSNQPQHF
TGTGCCAGCAGTTCCGAACAGGGTTATAGCAATCAGCCCCAGCATTTT
>TRBV30|11|once|TRBJ2-7|.
CAWSISYEQYF
TGTGCCTGGAGCATCTCCTACGAGCAGTACTTC
>TRBV10-3|13|.|TRBJ1-2|.
CAIRTVENYGYTF
TGTGCCATTAGGACGGTAGAGAACTATGGCTACACCTTC
>TRBV4-1|17|.|TRBJ2-1|TRBD2
CASSHPGLAGEGYEQFF
TGCGCCAGCAGCCATCCCGGACTAGCGGGGGAAGGTTATGAGCAGTTCTTC
>TRBV28|16|.|TRBJ2-7|.
CASSSAMGRGAREQYF
TGTGCCAGCAGTTCCGCCATGGGCAGGGGGGCTCGCGAGCAGTACTTC
>TRBV5-1|14|.|TRBJ2-5|TRBD1
CASSFKGAGETQYF
TGCGCCAGCAGCTTTAAGGGGGCTGGCGAGACCCAGTACTTC
>TRBV7-9|14|.|TRBJ1-4|.
CASSPASLGEKLFF
TGTGCCAGCAGCCCCGCGAGCCTGGGGGAAAAACTGTTTTTT
>TRBV11-2|15|.|TRBJ2-3|TRBD1
CASSRQGSNTDTQYF
TGTGCCAGCAGTCGACAGGGGTCAAACACAGATACGCAGTATTTT
>TRBV29-1|12|.|TRBJ2-7|.
CSVREGTYEQYF
TGCAGCGTTCGAGAGGGGACCTACGAGCAGTACTTC
>TRBV5-1|15|.|TRBJ2-5|.
CASSQIGGIQETQYF
TGCGCCAGCAGCCAGATAGGGGGGATCCAAGAGACCCAGTACTTC
>TRBV18|14|.|TRBJ2-2|.
CASSPGQFGGELFF
TGTGCCAGCTCACCTGGACAATTTGGTGGGGAGCTGTTTTTT
>TRBV9|16|few|TRBJ2-2|.
CASSVGATGNTGELFF
TGTGCCAGCAGCGTAGGGGCTACGGGGAACACCGGGGAGCTGTTTTTT
>TRBV19|12|.|TRBJ1-1|TRBD1
CASREMDRGAFF
TGTGCCAGTAGGGAAATGGACAGGGGCGCTTTCTTT
>TRBV29-1|10|.|TRBJ2-5|.
CSVEIETQYF
TGCAGCGTTGAAATCGAGACCCAGTACTTC
>TRBV5-6|12|.|TRBJ1-1|.
CASSLYSREAFF
TGTGCCAGCAGCTTATATTCCCGTGAAGCTTTCTTT
>TRBV5-1|15|.|TRBJ2-3|.
CASSLDRVTTDTQYF
TGCGCCAGCAGCTTGGACAGGGTGACCACAGATACGCAGTATTTT
>TRBV2|14|.|TRBJ1-4|.
CASSPSSSNEKLFF
TGTGCCAGCAGCCCTAGTTCCTCTAATGAAAAACTGTTTTTT
>TRBV28|14|.|TRBJ2-1|.
CASSLGIGGYEQFF
TGTGCCAGCAGTTTAGGCATCGGGGGTTATGAGCAGTTCTTC
>TRBV5-6|14|.|TRBJ2-1|TRBD1
CASSLQGARNEQFF
TGTGCCAGCAGCTTACAGGGGGCCCGCAATGAGCAGTTCTTC
>TRBV5-1|16|.|TRBJ2-7|.
CASSLGIRGRGGEQYF
TGCGCCAGCAGCTTGGGTATTCGGGGGAGGGGGGGCGAGCAGTACTTC